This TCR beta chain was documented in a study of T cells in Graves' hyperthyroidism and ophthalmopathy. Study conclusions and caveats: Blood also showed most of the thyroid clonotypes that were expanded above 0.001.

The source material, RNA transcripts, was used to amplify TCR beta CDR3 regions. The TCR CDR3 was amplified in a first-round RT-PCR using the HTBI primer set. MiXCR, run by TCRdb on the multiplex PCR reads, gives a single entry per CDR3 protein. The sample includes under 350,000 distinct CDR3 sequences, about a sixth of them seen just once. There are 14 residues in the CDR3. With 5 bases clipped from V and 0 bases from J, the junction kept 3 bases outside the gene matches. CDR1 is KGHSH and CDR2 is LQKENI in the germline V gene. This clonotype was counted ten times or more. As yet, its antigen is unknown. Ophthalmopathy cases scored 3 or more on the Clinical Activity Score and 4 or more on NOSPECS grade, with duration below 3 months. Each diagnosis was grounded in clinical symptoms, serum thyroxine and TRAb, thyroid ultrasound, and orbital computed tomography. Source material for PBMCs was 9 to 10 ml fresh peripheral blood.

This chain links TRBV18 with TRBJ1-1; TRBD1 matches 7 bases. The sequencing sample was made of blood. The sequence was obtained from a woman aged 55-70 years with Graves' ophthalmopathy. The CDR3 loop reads CASSGRGVNTEAFF. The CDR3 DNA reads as TGTGCCAGCTCAGGCAGGGGGGTGAACACTGAAGCTTTCTTT.